A single sample is the source of the 10 T cell receptor beta chains below, sequenced in a study of blood T cells in healthy people across ages (dated by TCRdb to the mid-2010s). The library was produced with 5' RACE. The sequencer listed for this sample is Illumina HiSeq 2500. A second PCR of about 7 to 12 cycles was run with a J-beta primer mix and a sample-barcoded 5' primer. TCRdb trimmed the raw reads at Q25, called clones with MiXCR and kept productive beta chains. Every distinct CDR3 protein forms one entry, paired with its most common genes and DNA. The sample data list roughly 1.6 million distinct CDR3 sequences, and roughly a third of these were observed just once. Clones ranked in the top ten supply about 10% of the sample. The sample comprised blood. Receptor source: a woman in her twenties or thirties in good health.

This clonotype has at least ten counts. The chain has TRBV6-2 or TRBV6-3 and TRBJ2-1; D is unclear. Trimming removed 3 bases at V and 7 bases at J, with 10 bases between. CDR3 length: 13 residues. Germline CDR1 and CDR2: MNHEY and SVGEGT. CDR3: CASSYASTNEQFF. As DNA, the CDR3 is TGTGCCAGCAGTTATGCCAGTACGAATGAGCAGTTCTTC.

The chain is built from TRBV6-6 and TRBJ2-7; perhaps D is TRBD1 or TRBD2 (5 bases each). V shed 6 bases and J shed 2 bases, with 14 bases lying between them. Per the germline V gene, CDR1 is MNHNY and CDR2 is SVGAGI (reference sequence). The CDR3 has 14 residues. CDR3 protein: CASRPGTGTYEQYF. In DNA form, the CDR3 reads TGTGCCAGCAGGCCCGGGACGGGAACCTACGAGCAGTACTTC.

V is TRBV6-2 or TRBV6-3 and J is TRBJ2-1, with no clear D. Germline V gene lookup returns CDR1 MNHEY and CDR2 SVGEGT. V was shortened by 7 bases and J by 2 bases, with 15 bases between the two germline ends. The CDR3 is made up of 15 amino acids. The CDR3 protein is CASTPKEIAYNEQFF. For the CDR3, the DNA is TGTGCCAGCACCCCTAAGGAGATTGCCTACAATGAGCAGTTCTTC.

V is TRBV7-9 and J is TRBJ2-7, with TRBD1 identical over 7 bases. The junction had 8 bases not matched to a gene; V was cut back by 5 bases and J by 4 bases. The germline V gene encodes CDR1 SEHNR and CDR2 FQNEAQ (reference sequence). This CDR3 has 14 residues. DNA for the CDR3: TGTGCCAGCAGCCCCAAGGGGGCTGGGTACGAGCAGTACTTC. Its protein is CASSPKGAGYEQYF.

The rearrangement joins TRBV6-5 to TRBJ2-1; D gene ambiguous. This CDR3 has 12 residues. The ends were cut back, 4 bases at V and 10 bases at J, with 11 bases in the middle. CDR1 and CDR2 from the germline V gene are MNHEY and SVGAGI. The CDR3 protein is CASSSTVREQFF. The DNA for the CDR3 is TGTGCCAGCAGTTCAACAGTTAGAGAGCAGTTCTTC.

This clonotype was counted only a few times. The V call is TRBV7-9, the J call TRBJ2-1; no reliable D call. Germline V gene sequence: CDR1 SEHNR, CDR2 FQNEAQ (reference sequence). The CDR3 sequence is 14 residues long. With 11 bases removed from V and 0 bases from J, the gap between germline ends came to 14 bases. DNA for the CDR3: TGTGCCCCCTCCGATGTGAGCTCCTACAATGAGCAGTTCTTC. This encodes CAPSDVSSYNEQFF.

This clonotype appeared many times. The chain uses TRBV7-9 and TRBJ2-3; 9 bases are shared with TRBD2. CDR1 and CDR2 from the germline V gene are SEHNR and FQNEAQ (reference sequence). Trimming took 5 bases from V and 2 from J; bases not matched to a gene: 11. The CDR3 is 17 residues long. CDR3 amino acids: CASSPQERGVNTDTQYF. As DNA, the CDR3 is TGTGCCAGCAGCCCCCAGGAGCGGGGGGTTAACACAGATACGCAGTATTTT.

This chain uses TRBV7-8 with TRBJ2-1, with D maybe TRBD2 (6 bases). There are 16 residues in the CDR3. The germline CDR1 and CDR2 sequences are SGHVS and FQNEAQ. Trimming removed 0 bases from V and 5 bases from J, with 14 bases in between. The CDR3 region has the DNA TGTGCCAGCAGCTTAGCGGGAGGCCTTGGAAACAATGAGCAGTTCTTC. It yields the protein CASSLAGGLGNNEQFF.

This clonotype occurred a few times. This chain joins TRBV5-1 and TRBJ2-1; D may be TRBD2 (6 bases). With 3 bases removed from V and 6 bases from J, the gap between germline ends came to 7 bases. This CDR3 has 12 residues. Per germline, CDR1 SGHRS and CDR2 YFSETQ. CDR3 DNA: TGCGCCAGCAGCTGGACTACCAATGAGCAGTTCTTC. Translation: CASSWTTNEQFF.

This clonotype came up a few times. The chain combines TRBV10-2 with TRBJ2-2; 11 bases fit TRBD1. Trimming cost V 4 bases and J 5 bases; bases outside gene matches: 6. This CDR3 is built from 16 residues. The germline V gene has CDR1 WSHSY and CDR2 SAAADI. The CDR3 reads CASSVPRDRGTGELFF. CDR3 DNA sequence: TGCGCCAGCAGTGTTCCCCGGGACAGGGGGACCGGGGAGCTGTTTTTT.